Listed below are T cell receptor beta chains from one sample, sequenced in a study of blood T cell repertoires in COVID-19. Assay: immunoSEQ multiplex PCR; the TCRdb copy retains only in-frame clones and omits some. The profile shows about 100,000 clones, approximately 80% of them singletons. The sequenced sample was peripheral blood. The receptors come from a man in his fifties with active or convalescent COVID-19. The CDR3 runs from the conserved cysteine through the conserved F or W. D genes are given only for firm matches. Clone sizes are given selectively: once, few, many, or a class where the clone is expanded.

TRBV6-6	TRBJ1-1	.	.	TGTGCCAGCGGGGGAGGGGGTGGCAGGACCAACACTGAAGCTTTCTTT	CASGGGGGRTNTEAFF
TRBV7-8	TRBJ2-1	.	.	TGTGCCAGCAGCTCGCCTAGAGTCGGGTCCTACAATGAGCAGTTCTTC	CASSSPRVGSYNEQFF
TRBV24-1	TRBJ1-2	TRBD1	.	TGTGCCACCAGTGTTACAGGGGCTGGCGGCTACACCTTC	CATSVTGAGGYTF
TRBV28	TRBJ1-2	.	.	TGTGCCAGCAGTATCGACTATGGCTACACCTTC	CASSIDYGYTF
TRBV7-9	TRBJ2-1	TRBD2	.	TGTGCCAGCAGCCAGGAGGCAGCGGGAGGAAAGAATGAGCAGTTCTTC	CASSQEAAGGKNEQFF
TRBV7-9	TRBJ2-7	TRBD1	.	TGTGCCAGCAGCTCTACGGGACAGCCCACCTACGAGCAGTACTTC	CASSSTGQPTYEQYF
TRBV2	TRBJ1-1	.	.	TGTGCCAGCAGGCCGCGGGGGTCGATGAACACTGAAGCTTTCTTT	CASRPRGSMNTEAFF
TRBV12-3/TRBV12-4	TRBJ1-6	.	once	TGTGCCAGCAGCGGGATCTCGAATTCACCCCTCCACTTT	CASSGISNSPLHF
TRBV3-1/TRBV3-2	TRBJ1-5	.	.	TGTGCCAGCAGCCAAGACCCTAATCAGCCCCAGCATTTT	CASSQDPNQPQHF
TRBV30	TRBJ2-5	TRBD2	.	TGTGCCTGGACCGCGAGCGGGACGGAAGAGACCCAGTACTTC	CAWTASGTEETQYF
TRBV2	TRBJ2-1	.	once	TGTGCCAGCAGTGAAACAGACAATGAGCAGTTCTTC	CASSETDNEQFF
TRBV5-1	TRBJ2-5	TRBD2	.	TGCGCCAGCAGCTCCCTAGCGGGAGAAGAGACCCAGTACTTC	CASSSLAGEETQYF
TRBV12-3/TRBV12-4	TRBJ1-4	TRBD1	.	TGTGCCAGCAGCCTGGACAGGGGCGAAAAACTGTTTTTT	CASSLDRGEKLFF
TRBV5-4	TRBJ2-7	TRBD1	.	TGTGCCAGCAGCTCGCCACCGGGACAGGGCCCCTACGAGCAGTACTTC	CASSSPPGQGPYEQYF
TRBV7-3	TRBJ2-2	TRBD1	.	TGTGCCAGCAGCTCCCCGGGACAGGGAAACACCGGGGAGCTGTTTTTT	CASSSPGQGNTGELFF
TRBV3-1/TRBV3-2	TRBJ2-3	TRBD2	.	TGTGCCAGCAGCCAAGAGGGACTAGCGGGAGGAGGGACAGATACGCAGTATTTT	CASSQEGLAGGGTDTQYF
TRBV6-1	TRBJ1-2	.	.	TGTGCCAGCAGTGACCGAGGGACTTATGGCTACACCTTC	CASSDRGTYGYTF
TRBV7-9	TRBJ2-7	.	.	TGTGCCAGCAGCTTAGTCGGACAAGATTACGAGCAGTACTTC	CASSLVGQDYEQYF
TRBV5-1	TRBJ1-2	.	.	TGCGCCAGCAGCTTGGGAGGGGGTAATAACTATGGCTACACCTTC	CASSLGGGNNYGYTF
TRBV7-2	TRBJ2-2	TRBD1	.	TGTGCCAGCAGCTTAGAGGGACAGAGGAACACCGGGGAGCTGTTTTTT	CASSLEGQRNTGELFF
TRBV3-1/TRBV3-2	TRBJ2-1	TRBD2	.	TGTGCCAGCAGCCAGAGGCCCGGGACTAGCGGGAAGAATGAGCAGTTCTTC	CASSQRPGTSGKNEQFF
TRBV29-1	TRBJ1-2	.	.	TGCAGCGTTGGGACAGAAGTCTATGGCTACACCTTC	CSVGTEVYGYTF
TRBV28	TRBJ1-1	.	.	TGTGCCAGCAGTTTACCAGGGAACGCTGAAGCTTTCTTT	CASSLPGNAEAFF
TRBV5-1	TRBJ2-7	.	once	TGCGCCAGCAGCTCCCGGGACTGGGACTCCTACGAGCAGTACTTC	CASSSRDWDSYEQYF
TRBV5-1	TRBJ2-1	.	.	TGCGCCAGCAGCGCGAACAGGGTAGAGCAGTTCTTC	CASSANRVEQFF
TRBV18	TRBJ1-1	.	.	TGTGCCAGCTCTGCGATTCAGGGAAGTTTCACTGAAGCTTTCTTT	CASSAIQGSFTEAFF
TRBV3-1/TRBV3-2	TRBJ2-7	TRBD1	.	TGTGCCAGCAGCCGTGGGACAGGGATCTACGAGCAGTACTTC	CASSRGTGIYEQYF
TRBV6-1	TRBJ1-4	.	.	TGTGCCAGCAGTGAAGTTGCCCAGGGTGGCGCAACTAATGAAAAACTGTTTTTT	CASSEVAQGGATNEKLFF
TRBV9	TRBJ1-2	.	once	TGTGCCAGCACTAGGAGGGACGGAGGCTCTAACTATGGCTACACCTTC	CASTRRDGGSNYGYTF
TRBV30	TRBJ2-5	.	.	TGTGCCTGGAGCAAGTTAGGGGGTTCAGAGACCCAGTACTTC	CAWSKLGGSETQYF
TRBV19	TRBJ1-5	.	.	TGTGCCAGTAGTAAGCAGAGAGGACAGACTATCAATCAGCCCCAGCATTTT	CASSKQRGQTINQPQHF
TRBV24-1	TRBJ1-3	.	.	TGTGCCACCAGCGGACCGCGGGGAGGAACCCCAAACACCATATATTTT	CATSGPRGGTPNTIYF
TRBV7-2	TRBJ2-7	.	once	TGTGCCAGCGCGGCTGGAGGGGGCTCGGACGAGCAGTACTTC	CASAAGGGSDEQYF
TRBV5-4	TRBJ2-2	TRBD1	once	TGTGCCAGCAGCTTGGCCCGGGACAGTAACACCGGGGAGCTGTTTTTT	CASSLARDSNTGELFF
TRBV18	TRBJ2-3	TRBD2	once	TGTGCCAGCTTAGGACTAGCGGGAGCAGTTGGCACAGATACGCAGTATTTT	CASLGLAGAVGTDTQYF
TRBV27	TRBJ1-5	.	.	TGTGCCAGCAGCATGGACAGAGCCAATCAGCCCCAGCATTTT	CASSMDRANQPQHF
TRBV12-3/TRBV12-4	TRBJ1-1	.	.	TGTGCCAGCAGTTTAAAGAGGCCTGGGGAAGCTTTCTTT	CASSLKRPGEAFF
TRBV10-1	TRBJ2-5	.	.	TGCGCCAAATCCACTAGGAGGGAGGACCAGTACTTC	CAKSTRREDQYF
TRBV2	TRBJ2-3	.	.	TGTGCCAGCAGTGGGGCTCTCCAAGGTCAAGATACGCAGTATTTT	CASSGALQGQDTQYF
TRBV7-9	TRBJ2-1	.	.	TGTGCCAGCAGCTTAGGCGAAGCGGGCCATGAGCAGTTCTTC	CASSLGEAGHEQFF
TRBV5-8	TRBJ1-6	.	.	TGTGCCAGCACGCCTCGGGGGAAGAATTCACCCCTCCACTTT	CASTPRGKNSPLHF
TRBV28	TRBJ1-6	.	.	TGTGCCAGCAGGTCAGGGGACTCACCCCTCCACTTT	CASRSGDSPLHF
TRBV19	TRBJ2-3	TRBD2	.	TGTGCCAGTAGTACCGGGACTAGAAGAGATACGCAGTATTTT	CASSTGTRRDTQYF
TRBV28	TRBJ2-4	.	few	TGTGCCAGCAGTTTCGGGTCGGAAGCCAAAAACATTCAGTACTTC	CASSFGSEAKNIQYF